Presented here are 8 T cell receptor beta chains from one specimen sequenced in a study of blood T cell repertoires in COVID-19. Assay: immunoSEQ multiplex PCR; the TCRdb copy retains only in-frame clones and omits some. This table has 80,000 to 100,000 clones, more than 65% appearing once. The sequenced sample was peripheral blood. These receptors all come from a human donor in a cohort sampled during active COVID-19.

J is TRBJ1-4 and V is TRBV3-1 (or the pseudogene TRBV3-2); 11 positions agree with TRBD1. Germline values: CDR1 LGHDT, CDR2 YNNKEL (reference sequence). V was pared by 0 bases and J by 3 bases, with 3 bases of the junction left unmatched. The CDR3 runs to 17 residues. Written as DNA, the CDR3 is TGTGCCAGCAGCCAAGAGGACAGGGGGCGACCTAATGAAAAACTGTTTTTT. Translated, it gives CASSQEDRGRPNEKLFF.

This rearrangement joins TRBV5-4 to TRBJ1-1, with D tentatively TRBD1 (6 bases). Trimming took 4 bases from V and 7 from J, leaving 20 bases between them. CDR1 is SGHNT, CDR2 YYREEE, per germline (reference sequence). The CDR3 loop spans 15 amino acids. The CDR3: CASSPEDRNYNEAFF. CDR3 DNA sequence: TGTGCCAGCAGCCCCGAGGACAGAAACTATAATGAAGCTTTCTTT.

The chain couples TRBV16 to TRBJ2-1; 7 bases align to TRBD2. Looked up from germline, CDR1 is KGHSY and CDR2 is FQNENV. The junction had 7 bases not matched to a gene; V was cut back by 2 bases and J by 0 bases. The CDR3 contains 17 residues. CDR3 sequence (DNA): TGTGCCAGCAGCCAAGATGCGGGGGTACTCTCCTACAATGAGCAGTTCTTC. This gives the protein CASSQDAGVLSYNEQFF.

The CDR3 nucleotides read TGTGCCAGCAGTACCGGACAGGGGACCTCCGGGGAGCTGTTTTTT. Translated: CASSTGQGTSGELFF. The chain joins TRBV6-6 to TRBJ2-2, with 9 bases that match TRBD1. The trim removed 5 bases at V and 6 bases at J, leaving 7 bases unmatched. Looked up from germline, CDR1 is MNHNY and CDR2 is SVGAGI (reference sequence). The CDR3 extends over 15 amino acids.

The chain is built from TRBV6-5 and TRBJ1-5; possibly TRBD1 for D (6 bases). V was pared by 6 bases and J by 0 bases, with 9 bases between. Germline CDR1 reads MNHEY; CDR2 reads SVGAGI. The CDR3 consists of 14 residues. The CDR3 DNA sequence: TGTGCCAGCAGCGGACAGAATAGCAATCAGCCCCAGCATTTT. Its protein is CASSGQNSNQPQHF.

This chain uses TRBV11-2 with TRBJ2-7; 10 nucleotides match TRBD2. The ends lost 2 bases at V and 6 bases at J; junction bases unmatched: 10. The CDR3 extends over 16 amino acids. Germline CDR1 reads SGHAT; CDR2 reads FQNNGV. CDR3 region: CASSLRGLAGVAEQYF. The DNA for the CDR3 is TGTGCCAGCAGCTTAAGGGGGCTAGCGGGAGTCGCCGAGCAGTACTTC.

The chain has TRBV9 and TRBJ1-3, with 7 bases fitting TRBD1. The CDR3 runs to 19 residues. V was clipped by 0 bases and J by 0 bases; unmatched bases: 12. In germline, CDR1 is SGDLS, CDR2 YYNGEE. The CDR3 reads CASSVGQGVREYSGNTIYF. The CDR3 DNA follows: TGTGCCAGCAGCGTAGGCCAGGGGGTGAGGGAATACTCTGGAAACACCATATATTTT. Full variable domain (missing parts from reference TRBV9 and TRBJ1-3): DSGVTQTPKHLITATGQRVTLRCSPRSGDLSVYWYQQSLDQGLQFLIQYYNGEERAKGNILERFSAQQFPDLHSELNLSSLELGDSALYFCASSVGQGVREYSGNTIYFGEGSWLTVV.

This clone was counted once. The J gene is TRBJ2-7, the V gene TRBV30, with 8 nucleotides matching TRBD1. This CDR3 spans 13 amino acids. CDR1 and CDR2 from the germline V gene are GTSNPN and SVGIG (reference sequence). With 2 bases clipped from V and 4 bases from J, the junction kept 4 bases outside the gene matches. The CDR3 region is CAWSSGQGYEQYF. CDR3 coding DNA: TGTGCCTGGAGTTCCGGACAGGGTTACGAGCAGTACTTC.